The T cell receptor (beta chain) described here comes from a study of blood T cell repertoires in COVID-19. For the study at large: Sources were T cells, B-cell-depleted T cells, or PBMCs; the material itself was cDNA or gDNA.

The length of the CDR3 is 16 residues. V lost 4 bases, J lost 7 bases, and 7 bases stayed unmatched. CDR1 is KGHSH and CDR2 is LQKENI in the germline V gene. Data came from immunoSEQ multiplex PCR; TCRdb stores just in-frame clones and leaves some out. The sample yields approximately 250,000 clones, around four fifths seen once. The receptor was derived from a man aged 45-60 years with acute or convalescent COVID-19. V is TRBV18 and J is TRBJ1-6; TRBD1 aligns across 10 bases. Sequencing used peripheral blood. The CDR3 DNA reads as TGTGCCAGCTCACGGGGGACAGGGGAGAGCAATTCACCCCTCCACTTT. Translating it yields CASSRGTGESNSPLHF.